The clone carrying this TCR beta chain was seen once. Its specificity is unknown. These data are taken from a study of T cell responses to AZD1222 COVID-19 vaccine. Across the study: Whether given at about 4 or about 12 weeks, second doses were pooled. General study results and limits: Repertoire sampling happened only post peak T cell response.

Looked up from germline, CDR1 is SGHDN and CDR2 is FVKESK. V was clipped by 0 bases and J by 2 bases, with 8 bases between them. The CDR3 extends over 14 amino acids. Using immunoSEQ multiplex PCR, the repertoire was profiled, and TCRdb retains in-frame clones only, with some absent. The sample yields roughly 140,000 clones, just over 90% seen once. The chain has TRBV14 and TRBJ2-7; no clear D gene. This clonotype was sampled from an adult in good health. This specimen consisted of peripheral blood, obtained on day 0 of AZD1222 vaccination. The DNA for the CDR3 is TGTGCCAGCAGCCAAGATGAAGCGACCTACGAGCAGTACTTC. Protein sequence: CASSQDEATYEQYF.